This TCR beta chain appears in the sequencing data of a study of early T cells in non-severe SARS-CoV-2 infection. Across the study: Chains from this unsorted whole-blood bulk RNA could not be paired.

Individual cDNA molecules were tagged with unique molecular identifiers. From the 5' RACE reads, TCRdb called clonotypes with MiXCR, one entry per CDR3 protein. The sample holds 50,000 to 65,000 distinct CDR3 sequences, 20% to 25% seen once. In the case of this clonotype: Its antigen is not identified.

Study-wide results and caveats: VDJdb matches were skewed toward anti-spike CD8 T cell responses.

Trimming took 5 bases from V and 3 from J, leaving 5 bases between them. CDR1 and CDR2 (germline): SGHRS, YFSETQ. The CDR3 runs 11 residues. The clonotype originates from an adult who was a healthcare worker with PCR-confirmed SARS-CoV-2 infection or an uninfected control (not recorded which). The chain is built from TRBV5-1 and TRBJ1-1, with D hard to call. Material: whole blood, obtained at baseline. CDR3 loop: CASSSDTEAFF. The CDR3 bases are TGCGCCAGCAGTTCCGACACTGAAGCTTTCTTT.